This TCR beta chain is from a study of T cell responses to AZD1222 COVID-19 vaccine. Regarding the study as a whole: Donors, mostly white British, included more females; clonal diversity was possibly underestimated.

Trimming took off 3 bases at V and 8 bases at J, with 16 bases between the two ends. This CDR3 spans 15 amino acids. CDR1 is LGHDT and CDR2 is YNNKEL in the germline V gene (reference sequence). Comments on this clone: Antigen specificity is unknown.

Sequenced by immunoSEQ multiplex PCR; TCRdb stores in-frame clones only, minus some. The data contain tens of thousands of clones, around 84% of them singletons. This clonotype was obtained from an adult in good health. Sequenced material: peripheral blood, taken on day 0 of AZD1222 vaccination. V gene TRBV3-1 (or the pseudogene TRBV3-2) combines with J gene TRBJ2-2, with D possibly TRBD2 on 5 matching bases. CDR3 DNA: TGTGCCAGCAGCCATTATAGGACTCGGGGAGGGGAGCTGTTTTTT. This translates into CASSHYRTRGGELFF.